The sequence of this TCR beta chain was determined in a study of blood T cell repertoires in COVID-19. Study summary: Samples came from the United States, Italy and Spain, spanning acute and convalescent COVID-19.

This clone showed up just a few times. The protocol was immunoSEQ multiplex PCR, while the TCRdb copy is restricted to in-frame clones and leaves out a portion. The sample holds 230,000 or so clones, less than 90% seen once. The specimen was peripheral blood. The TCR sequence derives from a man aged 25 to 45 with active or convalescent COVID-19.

This chain's CDR3 is CASSLGGRADTDTQYF. CDR3 coding DNA: TGTGCCAGCAGCTTAGGCGGGAGGGCCGACACAGATACGCAGTATTTT. This chain links TRBV7-8 with TRBJ2-3, with 9 bases aligning to TRBD2. The junction had 4 bases not matched to a gene; V was cut back by 1 base and J by 2 bases. CDR1 is SGHVS and CDR2 is FQNEAQ in the germline V gene. This CDR3 contains 16 residues.